These T cell receptor beta chains were read from a single sample in a study of PD-L1 blockade in urothelial cancer. Sequencing used immunoSEQ multiplex PCR; TCRdb keeps in-frame clones, though not all of them. The data show about 52,000 clones, about three quarters seen once. The sample in question was PBMCs, obtained around atezolizumab (anti-PD-L1) treatment. The receptors were sampled from a man in his sixties or seventies with urothelial cancer. Both conserved end residues are part of each CDR3. A D gene is named only where the DNA matches it firmly. Clone size is shown for a subset of rows, as once, few, many or a class of expanded clone.

size	D	V	length	J	CDR3	DNA
.	.	TRBV6-1	13	TRBJ2-3	CASEGHRQDTQYF	TGTGCCAGTGAGGGTCATAGGCAGGATACGCAGTATTTT
few	TRBD2	TRBV19	16	TRBJ2-1	CASSPRGGLAGNEQFF	TGTGCCAGTAGTCCCCGGGGAGGACTAGCGGGAAACGAGCAGTTCTTC
.	TRBD2	TRBV5-1	15	TRBJ2-7	CASSSGGEVPYEQYF	TGCGCCAGCAGCTCGGGGGGGGAGGTCCCCTACGAGCAGTACTTC
once	TRBD1	TRBV10-3	15	TRBJ2-3	CAISESRGQADTQYF	TGTGCCATCAGTGAGTCGAGGGGGCAGGCAGATACGCAGTATTTT
.	TRBD2	TRBV28	15	TRBJ2-1	CASSSGLAGGPGQFF	TGTGCCAGCAGTTCCGGACTAGCGGGAGGGCCGGGGCAGTTCTTC
.	.	TRBV30	14	TRBJ2-5	CAWSVGGSQETQYF	TGTGCCTGGAGTGTAGGCGGGTCCCAAGAGACCCAGTACTTC
.	TRBD1	TRBV7-9	14	TRBJ1-2	CASSPRQGNYGYTF	TGTGCCAGCAGCCCCAGACAGGGGAACTATGGCTACACCTTC
.	TRBD1	TRBV27	15	TRBJ2-7	CASSFEGAPSYEQYF	TGTGCCAGCAGTTTCGAGGGGGCGCCCAGTTACGAGCAGTACTTC
.	.	TRBV25-1	12	TRBJ1-4	CASGQFNEKLFF	TGTGCCAGTGGACAGTTTAATGAAAAACTGTTTTTT
once	.	TRBV2	15	TRBJ2-1	CASSRQDSSYNEQFF	TGTGCCAGCAGTCGACAGGACAGCTCCTACAATGAGCAGTTCTTC
.	TRBD1	TRBV6-1	15	TRBJ1-1	CASSLTRDRVNEAFF	TGTGCCAGCAGTCTGACCCGGGACAGGGTAAATGAAGCTTTCTTT
.	.	TRBV5-1	16	TRBJ2-1	CASRIATTYSYNEQFF	TGCGCCAGCAGAATCGCTACTACTTACTCCTACAATGAGCAGTTCTTC
.	.	TRBV5-5	14	TRBJ1-5	CASSFTYSNQPQHF	TGTGCCAGCAGCTTTACTTACAGCAATCAGCCCCAGCATTTT
.	.	TRBV18	16	TRBJ1-4	CASSNSRQATNEKLFF	TGTGCCAGCTCAAACTCAAGACAAGCAACTAATGAAAAACTGTTTTTT
few	.	TRBV7-2	16	TRBJ2-4	CASSLGGTAVKNIQYF	TGTGCCAGCAGCTTAGGCGGGACAGCCGTAAAAAACATTCAGTACTTC
once	.	TRBV2	15	TRBJ2-2	CASSSGTRNTGELFF	TGTGCCAGCAGTTCCGGGACTCGGAACACCGGGGAGCTGTTTTTT
.	.	TRBV7-9	15	TRBJ2-1	CASSLASPFYNEQFF	TGTGCCAGCAGCTTAGCCAGTCCTTTCTACAATGAGCAGTTCTTC
.	.	TRBV19	15	TRBJ1-5	CATLPPGLSNQPQHF	TGTGCCACCTTACCTCCGGGACTTAGCAATCAGCCCCAGCATTTT
few	.	TRBV7-2	16	TRBJ1-3	CASSLTAFTSGNTIYF	TGTGCCAGCAGCTTGACAGCCTTCACCTCTGGAAACACCATATATTTT
.	TRBD1	TRBV6-1	16	TRBJ1-4	CASSDRAGGFGEKLFF	TGTGCCAGCAGTGATAGGGCAGGGGGGTTTGGGGAAAAACTGTTTTTT
.	TRBD1	TRBV7-6	15	TRBJ2-3	CASSFNRGRTDTQYF	TGTGCCAGCAGTTTTAACAGGGGTCGCACAGATACGCAGTATTTT
.	TRBD2	TRBV14	16	TRBJ2-2	CASSQTSGSGTGELFF	TGTGCCAGCAGCCAAACTAGCGGGAGTGGGACCGGGGAGCTGTTTTTT
.	.	TRBV7-3	19	TRBJ2-7	CASSLSTSLNRDSSYEQYF	TGTGCCAGCAGCTTAAGTACCTCCCTAAACCGGGACTCTTCCTACGAGCAGTACTTC
.	.	TRBV5-5	17	TRBJ1-5	CASSLGQGNPHNQPQHF	TGTGCCAGCAGCTTGGGGCAGGGGAACCCCCATAATCAGCCCCAGCATTTT
few	TRBD1	TRBV25-1	16	TRBJ1-3	CASTPQGSEAGNTIYF	TGTGCCAGTACACCACAGGGGTCAGAGGCTGGAAACACCATATATTTT
few	.	TRBV5-6	14	TRBJ1-2	CASSLPQGDNGYTF	TGTGCCAGCAGCTTGCCGCAAGGGGATAATGGCTACACCTTC